This T cell receptor beta chain came from a study of shared clonotypes between healthy human individuals (TCRdb year 2020). Study-wide context: Three men and a couple of women, aged 18 to 49 years, made up the cohort. To estimate repertoire size and how much clonotypes are shared between individuals, the study performed deep sequencing of blood TCR repertoires from a few healthy adults. Libraries were prepared and TCR repertoires were sequenced by different laboratories using diverse techniques, in order to increase sequencing depth and limit assay-specific biases. Between about 0.8 and 9 billion PBMCs per donor were obtained by leukapheresis. Findings and caveats that apply to the study as a whole: Based on pairwise subsampling, the degree of clonotype sharing among donors was expected to be affected by sequencing depth. Sampling was restricted to blood, and TCR repertoires in tissue are likely to differ from TCR repertoires in blood. Because the study included only a small number of donors, the genetic and exposure-history diversity represented was limited.

Using the deep immunoSEQ assay, multiplex PCR amplified TCR CDR3 regions from genomic DNA. For each cell subset, the extracted genomic DNA was distributed evenly across all wells of several immunoSEQ 96-well plates, and each plate served as one replicate. For unsorted PBMC, approximately 0.3 ug of genomic DNA, equivalent to around 30,000 T cell genomes, went into each replicate PCR. Genomic DNA from unsorted PBMC was sequenced over ten immunoSEQ deep assay plates. Purified libraries were quantified with a Qubit 3.0 fluorometer, sized on a Bioanalyzer 2100, and re-quantified with the KAPA Library Quantification kit. Every immunoSEQ 96-well plate was sequenced on a separate single-read 150-cycle Illumina NextSeq 550 flow cell. As for the original processing: The immunoSEQ output contained only junctional sequences without quality scores, so filtering could not match that applied to full-length reads. To assign V/J genes and CDR3, sequences were annotated using PyIR, a Python wrapper for IgBLAST v1.9, with IMGT germline references. Reads were filtered out if the reads had weak V/J assignments (E-value above 1e-6), no CDR3, stop codons, out-of-frame junctions, or ambiguous translated residues. V3J clonotypes were defined as sequences sharing an identical inferred V gene, J gene, and CDR3 amino acid sequence. The percentage overlap between two repertoires was calculated by dividing the number of shared unique clonotypes by the size of the smaller repertoire. RTK rarefaction, the Chao1 estimator, and Recon v2.1 estimates of unobserved clonotypes were used to assess repertoire richness. The immuneACCESS repertoire file appears here via TCRdb, limited to in-frame rearrangements. These files lack a portion of the clones; in checked studies, under half of the deficit traces to unresolved V genes, and the cause of the others is not known. The DNA was the basis for D and trimming; V, J and clone size are from that table. The sample table records fewer than 500,000 clones; around 79% of these occur just once. Around 12% of the sample goes to the ten largest clones.

Healthy HIV-negative adults with no recently reported acute infections or vaccinations were included as donors. Every donor was a Caucasian adult living in Nashville, Tennessee, USA. For unsorted samples, about 87 million PBMCs were counted, and genomic DNA was extracted using the QIAamp DNA Blood Mini kit. After blood collection by leukapheresis, PBMCs were isolated using Ficoll-Histopaque density gradient centrifugation and then cryopreserved in the vapor phase of liquid nitrogen. About this clone itself: Its antigen specificity is not known. No quality values exist for individual bases; no much larger clone is one base distant. Other nucleotide sequences from this sample produce the same CDR3.

According to the germline V gene, CDR1 reads SNHLY and CDR2 reads FYNNEI. The germline ends are 5 bases apart after V is trimmed by 4 bases and J by 2 bases. Counted from cysteine to phenylalanine, this CDR3 has 12 amino acids. The retained sequence is limited to the CDR3, 36 bases, with the frame set at the first base. The sequence derives from a woman between 35 and 50 years old in good health. Some clones in this sample may be carry-over from other donors' samples. Recombination connected TRBV2 to TRBJ1-2; the D gene lacks a confident call. Sample: PBMCs. The DNA reads TGTGCCAGCAGTGGGCAGAACTATGGCTACACCTTC. The resulting protein is CASSGQNYGYTF. The full variable domain, with segments outside the CDR3 supplied by the reference TRBV2 and TRBJ1-2 proteins, appears as EPEVTQTPSHQVTQMGQEVILRCVPISNHLYFYWYRQILGQKVEFLVSFYNNEISEKSEIFDDQFSVERPDGSNFTLKIRSTKLEDSAMYFCASSGQNYGYTFGSGTRLTVV.